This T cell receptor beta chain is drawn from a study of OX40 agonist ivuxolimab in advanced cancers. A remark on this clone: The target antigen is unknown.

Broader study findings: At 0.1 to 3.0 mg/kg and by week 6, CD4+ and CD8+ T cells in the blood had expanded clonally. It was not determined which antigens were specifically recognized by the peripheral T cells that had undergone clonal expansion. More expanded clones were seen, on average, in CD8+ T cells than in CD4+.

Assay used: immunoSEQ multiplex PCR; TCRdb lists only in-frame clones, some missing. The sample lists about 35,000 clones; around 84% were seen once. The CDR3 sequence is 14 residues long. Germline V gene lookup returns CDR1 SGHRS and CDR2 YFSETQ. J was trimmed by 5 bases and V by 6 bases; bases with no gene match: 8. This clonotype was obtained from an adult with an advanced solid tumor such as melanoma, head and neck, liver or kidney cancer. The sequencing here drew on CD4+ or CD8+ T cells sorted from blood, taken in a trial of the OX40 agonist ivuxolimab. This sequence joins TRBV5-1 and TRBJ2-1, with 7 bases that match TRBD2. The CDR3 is CASIPGGANNEQFF. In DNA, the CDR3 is TGCGCCAGCATCCCGGGGGGAGCTAACAATGAGCAGTTCTTC.